The 10 T cell receptor beta chains listed next were all sequenced from one sample in a study of CD4 T cell repertoires in COVID-19 (dated by TCRdb to 2020 to 2023). What the time point label conveys for this sample: sample from a COVID-19-recovered individual after infection. Cells were CFSE-labeled and stimulated with autologous monocytes plus recombinant SARS-CoV-2 spike or nucleoprotein to obtain antigen-reactive proliferating T cell lines. Which antigens these TCRs recognize remains unknown. Library preparation employed the immunoSEQ multiplex PCR assay. In TCRdb, the immuneACCESS table is reduced to in-frame sequences with V and J assigned. These tables do not hold every clone; where another copy was compared, an unresolved V gene accounts for under half, and the others remain unexplained. The sample profile shows roughly 360 clones; around 30% of them were found once. The top ten hold 34% of the sample.

Material: effector memory CD4+ T cells, cultured in vitro, obtained after recovery from COVID-19. According to the study, the label for this sample's cell subset or site signals: CD4+ T effector memory cells. The receptors were gathered from a human donor who had COVID-19.

This clone appeared once. J is TRBJ2-7 and V is TRBV6-5; perhaps D is TRBD1 or TRBD2 (5 bases each). The V gene lost 4 bases and the J gene lost 2 bases, with 12 bases spanning the gap. Germline V gives CDR1 MNHEY, CDR2 SVGAGI. This CDR3 is 14 amino acids long. CDR3 sequence: CASSSRPGPYEQYF. CDR3 DNA: TGTGCCAGCAGTTCTAGACCGGGGCCCTACGAGCAGTACTTC.

The sample holds one count of this clone. The CDR3 region has the DNA TGTGCCAGCAGTTACTCGGGGCAGGGCACAGATACGCAGTATTTT. Amino acid sequence: CASSYSGQGTDTQYF. The V and J genes are TRBV6-6 and TRBJ2-3, with D perhaps TRBD1 (5 bases). Per the germline V gene, CDR1 is MNHNY and CDR2 is SVGAGI (reference sequence). This CDR3 contains 15 residues. Trimming left V 0 bases short and J 1 base short, with 8 bases between.

This clone qualifies as medium-sized. The V and J genes are TRBV9 and TRBJ2-1, with a weak D call TRBD2 (6 bases). Trimming stripped 0 bases from V and 2 bases from J, with 18 bases between. The CDR3 contains 18 residues. Germline loops: CDR1 SGDLS, CDR2 YYNGEE. The CDR3 DNA is TGTGCCAGCAGCGTAGGCCCGGACTACACCCTAACCTACAATGAGCAGTTCTTC. Translated: CASSVGPDYTLTYNEQFF.

In this sample, this clone is large. The chain recombines TRBV7-8 with TRBJ1-2; D may be TRBD1 (5 bases). Trimming took off 0 bases at V and 10 bases at J, with 12 bases between the two ends. Germline lookup yields CDR1 SGHVS and CDR2 FQNEAQ. The CDR3 is made up of 13 amino acids. The DNA for the CDR3 is TGTGCCAGCAGCTTAGCCCCAGGGCCTGCCTACACCTTC. Translated: CASSLAPGPAYTF. The full variable domain, completed using reference TRBV7-8 and TRBJ1-2, is GAGVSQSPRYKVAKRGQDVALRCDPISGHVSLFWYQQALGQGPEFLTYFQNEAQLDKSGLPSDRFFAERPEGSVSTLKIQRTQQEDSAVYLCASSLAPGPAYTFGSGTRLTVV.

This chain uses TRBV5-1 with TRBJ1-3, with D possibly matching TRBD1 (6 bases). The germline V gene encodes CDR1 SGHRS and CDR2 YFSETQ. The CDR3 is 15 residues long. With 0 bases removed from V and 2 bases from J, the gap between germline ends came to 9 bases. DNA of the CDR3: TGCGCCAGCAGCTTGGAAGCAGGGGCTGGAAACACCATATATTTT. Encoded protein: CASSLEAGAGNTIYF.

The CDR3 DNA reads as TGTGCCAGCAGTGAAATCGGGGATAGGTCACCCCTCCACTTT. This codes for CASSEIGDRSPLHF. This chain links TRBV2 with TRBJ1-6; no clear D gene. V gave up 2 bases and J gave up 10 bases, with 12 bases separating them. The CDR3 totals 14 residues. Germline-derived CDR1 and CDR2 are SNHLY and FYNNEI.

This clone is labeled hyperexpanded (1% or more). This chain uses TRBV24-1 with TRBJ2-7, with 7 nucleotides matching TRBD1. The V gene's germline CDR1 is KGHDR and CDR2 SFDVKD. V trimming: 3 bases; J trimming: 0 bases; junction bases outside the gene matches: 7. The CDR3 extends over 16 amino acids. This CDR3 reads CATSDPGTESSYEQYF. CDR3 nucleotides: TGTGCCACCAGTGATCCCGGGACAGAGAGCTCCTACGAGCAGTACTTC.

By proportion, this clone is medium-sized. Other DNA sequences in the sample encode the same CDR3. The J gene is TRBJ1-5, the V gene TRBV19; 8 bases are shared with TRBD1. V shed 7 bases, J shed 2 bases, and the junction held 4 bases outside the gene matches. Germline V gene sequence: CDR1 LNHDA, CDR2 SQIVND (reference sequence). The CDR3 has 14 residues. The CDR3: CASTGTGGNQPQHF. CDR3 sequence (DNA): TGTGCCAGTACGGGGACAGGAGGCAATCAGCCCCAGCATTTT.

This sequence joins TRBV18 and TRBJ1-1, with D possibly TRBD1 on 5 matching bases. The germline CDR1 and CDR2 sequences are KGHSH and LQKENI. The ends were cut back, 2 bases at V and 3 bases at J, with 13 bases in the middle. The CDR3 runs 15 residues. Written as DNA, the CDR3 is TGTGCCAGCTCACCATTCCAGGGTGTCGACACTGAAGCTTTCTTT. Its translation is CASSPFQGVDTEAFF.

This clone is judged medium-sized. The genes are TRBV19 and TRBJ1-5; 8 nucleotides agree with TRBD1. CDR1 LNHDA and CDR2 SQIVND come from the germline V gene (reference sequence). V lost 6 bases to trimming and J lost 2 bases; unmatched junction nucleotides: 3. CDR3 length: 14 amino acids. Written as DNA, the CDR3 is TGTGCCAGTAGCTCAGGGGGCGGCAATCAGCCCCAGCATTTT. Its translation: CASSSGGGNQPQHF. The complete variable domain, with remaining parts taken from reference TRBV19 and TRBJ1-5, reads DGGITQSPKYLFRKEGQNVTLSCEQNLNHDAMYWYRQDPGQGLRLIYYSQIVNDFQKGDIAEGYSVSREKKESFPLTVTSAQKNPTAFYLCASSSGGGNQPQHFGDGTRLSIL.